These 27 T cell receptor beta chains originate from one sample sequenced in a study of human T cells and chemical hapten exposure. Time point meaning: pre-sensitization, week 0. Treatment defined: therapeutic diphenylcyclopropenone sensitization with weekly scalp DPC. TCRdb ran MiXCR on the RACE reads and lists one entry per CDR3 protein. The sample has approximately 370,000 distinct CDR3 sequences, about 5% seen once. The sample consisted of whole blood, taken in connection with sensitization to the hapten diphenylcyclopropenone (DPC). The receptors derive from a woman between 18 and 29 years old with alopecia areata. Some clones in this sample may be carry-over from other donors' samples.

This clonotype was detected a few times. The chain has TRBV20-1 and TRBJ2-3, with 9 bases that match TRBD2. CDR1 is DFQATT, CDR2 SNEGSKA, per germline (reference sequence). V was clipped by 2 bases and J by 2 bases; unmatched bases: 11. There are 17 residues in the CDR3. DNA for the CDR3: TGCAGTGCTAGATCCGCGGGGGGGCCTCTGGCCACAGATACGCAGTATTTT. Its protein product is CSARSAGGPLATDTQYF.

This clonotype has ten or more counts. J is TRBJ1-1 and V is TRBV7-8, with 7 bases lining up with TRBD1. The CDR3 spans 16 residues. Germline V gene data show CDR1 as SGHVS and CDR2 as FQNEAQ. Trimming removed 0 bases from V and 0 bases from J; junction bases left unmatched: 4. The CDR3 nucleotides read TGTGCCAGCAGCTTAGCAACAGGGGCTATGAACACTGAAGCTTTCTTT. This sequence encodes CASSLATGAMNTEAFF.

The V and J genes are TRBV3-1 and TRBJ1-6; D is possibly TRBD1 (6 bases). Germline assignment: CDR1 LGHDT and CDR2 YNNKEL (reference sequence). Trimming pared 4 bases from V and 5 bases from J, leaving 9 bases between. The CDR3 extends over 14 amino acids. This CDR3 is CASSPRGDNSPLHF. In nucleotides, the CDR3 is TGTGCCAGCAGCCCCAGGGGAGATAATTCACCCCTCCACTTT.

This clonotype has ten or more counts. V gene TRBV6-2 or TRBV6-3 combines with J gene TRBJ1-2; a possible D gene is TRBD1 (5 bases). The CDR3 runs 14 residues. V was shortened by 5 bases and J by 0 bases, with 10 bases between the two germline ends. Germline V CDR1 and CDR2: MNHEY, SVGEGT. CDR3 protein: CASSLDRTNYGYTF. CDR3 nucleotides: TGTGCCAGCAGTCTCGACAGAACTAACTATGGCTACACCTTC.

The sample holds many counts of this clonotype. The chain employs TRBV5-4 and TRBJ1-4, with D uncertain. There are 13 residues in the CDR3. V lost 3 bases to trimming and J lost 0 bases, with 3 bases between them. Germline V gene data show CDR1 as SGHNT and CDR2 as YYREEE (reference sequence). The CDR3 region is CASSSTTNEKLFF. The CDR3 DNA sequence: TGTGCCAGCAGCTCTACAACTAATGAAAAACTGTTTTTT.

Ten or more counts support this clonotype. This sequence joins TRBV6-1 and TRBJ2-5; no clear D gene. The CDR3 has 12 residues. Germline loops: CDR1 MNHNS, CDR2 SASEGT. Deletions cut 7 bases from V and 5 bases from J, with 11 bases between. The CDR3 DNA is TGTGCCAGCACTCTTCCGAGGGAGACCCAGTACTTC. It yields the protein CASTLPRETQYF.

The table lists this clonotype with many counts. The CDR3 is CASSSRPDTEAFF. CDR3 bases: TGTGCCAGCAGCTCTCGACCAGACACTGAAGCTTTCTTT. The chain joins TRBV7-8 to TRBJ1-1; no firm D call. The CDR3 is 13 residues long. V was trimmed by 4 bases and J by 3 bases, leaving 9 bases between them. Germline V gene lookup returns CDR1 SGHVS and CDR2 FQNEAQ.

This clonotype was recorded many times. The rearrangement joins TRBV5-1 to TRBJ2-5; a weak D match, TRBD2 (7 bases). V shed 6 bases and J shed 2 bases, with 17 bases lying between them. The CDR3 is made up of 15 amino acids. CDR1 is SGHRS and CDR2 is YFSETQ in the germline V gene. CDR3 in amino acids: CASTQAGAVQETQYF. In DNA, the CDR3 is TGCGCCAGCACACAGGCGGGGGCCGTACAAGAGACCCAGTACTTC.

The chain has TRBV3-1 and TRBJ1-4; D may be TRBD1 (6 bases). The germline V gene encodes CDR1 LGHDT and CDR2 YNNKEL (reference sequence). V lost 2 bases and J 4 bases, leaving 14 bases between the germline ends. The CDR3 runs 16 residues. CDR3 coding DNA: TGTGCCAGCAGCCAACATGGCAGGGGTCTTAATGAAAAACTGTTTTTT. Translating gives CASSQHGRGLNEKLFF.

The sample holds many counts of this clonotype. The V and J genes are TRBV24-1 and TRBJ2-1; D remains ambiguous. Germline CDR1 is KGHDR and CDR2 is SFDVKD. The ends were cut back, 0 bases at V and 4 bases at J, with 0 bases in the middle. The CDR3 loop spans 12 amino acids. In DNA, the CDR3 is TGTGCCACCAGTGATTTGTACAATGAGCAGTTCTTC. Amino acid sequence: CATSDLYNEQFF.

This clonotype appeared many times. In DNA, the CDR3 is TGTGCCAGCAGTTACTCCCCCACGAGGACAGGGCTGAATGAAAAACTGTTTTTT. Translated, it gives CASSYSPTRTGLNEKLFF. The chain employs TRBV6-2 or TRBV6-3 and TRBJ1-4; 8 bases fit TRBD1. V was clipped by 0 bases and J by 5 bases; unmatched bases: 11. Germline V lookup: CDR1 MNHEY, CDR2 SVGEGT. The CDR3 length is 18 residues.

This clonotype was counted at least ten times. CDR3 protein: CASSPIGGHYGYTF. The CDR3 DNA follows: TGTGCCAGCAGTCCGATTGGAGGACACTATGGCTACACCTTC. This chain uses TRBV12-3 or TRBV12-4 with TRBJ1-2; D is ambiguous. The CDR3 length is 14 residues. The V end was cut by 5 bases, the J end by 3 bases, with 13 bases between.

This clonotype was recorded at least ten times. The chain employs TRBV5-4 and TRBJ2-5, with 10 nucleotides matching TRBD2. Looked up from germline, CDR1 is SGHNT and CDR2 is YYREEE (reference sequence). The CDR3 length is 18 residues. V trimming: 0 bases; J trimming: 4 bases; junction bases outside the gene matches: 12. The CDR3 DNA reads TGTGCCAGCAGCTTGGTAAACCCCTCAGCGGGGGGGATAGAGACCCAGTACTTC. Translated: CASSLVNPSAGGIETQYF.

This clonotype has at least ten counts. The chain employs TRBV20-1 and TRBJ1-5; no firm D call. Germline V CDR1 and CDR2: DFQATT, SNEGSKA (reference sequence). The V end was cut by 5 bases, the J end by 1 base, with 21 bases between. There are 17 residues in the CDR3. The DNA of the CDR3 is TGCAGTGCTGGCTCTCCGTGGGCGTTGGGGAGCAATCAGCCCCAGCATTTT. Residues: CSAGSPWALGSNQPQHF.

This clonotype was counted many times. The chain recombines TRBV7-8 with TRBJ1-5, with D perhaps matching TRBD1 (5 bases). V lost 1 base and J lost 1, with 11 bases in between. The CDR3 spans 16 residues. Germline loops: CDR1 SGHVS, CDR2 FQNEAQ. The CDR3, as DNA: TGTGCCAGCAGCTTAGAAGGGGTCCTGAGCAATCAGCCCCAGCATTTT. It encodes CASSLEGVLSNQPQHF.

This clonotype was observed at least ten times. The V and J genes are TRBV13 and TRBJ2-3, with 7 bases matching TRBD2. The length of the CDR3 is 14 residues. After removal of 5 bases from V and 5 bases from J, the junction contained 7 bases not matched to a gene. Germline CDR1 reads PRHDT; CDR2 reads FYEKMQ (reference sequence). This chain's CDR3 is CASSRTRYEDTQYF. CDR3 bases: TGTGCCAGCAGCCGGACTAGATATGAAGATACGCAGTATTTT.

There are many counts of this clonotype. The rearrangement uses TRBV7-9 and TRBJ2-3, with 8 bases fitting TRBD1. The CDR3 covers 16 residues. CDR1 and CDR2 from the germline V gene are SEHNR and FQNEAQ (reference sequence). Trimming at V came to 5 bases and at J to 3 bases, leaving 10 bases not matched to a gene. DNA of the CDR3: TGTGCCAGCAGCCCCAGGGGGCTTAAGGTGACAGATACGCAGTATTTT. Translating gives CASSPRGLKVTDTQYF. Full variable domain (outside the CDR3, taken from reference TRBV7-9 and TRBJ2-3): DTGVSQNPRHKITKRGQNVTFRCDPISEHNRLYWYRQTLGQGPEFLTYFQNEAQLEKSRLLSDRFSAERPKGSFSTLEIQRTEQGDSAMYLCASSPRGLKVTDTQYFGPGTRLTVL.

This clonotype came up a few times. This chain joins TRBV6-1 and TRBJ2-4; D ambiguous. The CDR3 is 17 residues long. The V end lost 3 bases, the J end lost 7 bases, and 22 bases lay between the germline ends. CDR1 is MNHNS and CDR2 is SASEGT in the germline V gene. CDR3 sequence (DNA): TGTGCCAGCAGTGACCAGCCCGTACTCGCTGGTTTGAACATTCAGTACTTC. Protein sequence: CASSDQPVLAGLNIQYF.

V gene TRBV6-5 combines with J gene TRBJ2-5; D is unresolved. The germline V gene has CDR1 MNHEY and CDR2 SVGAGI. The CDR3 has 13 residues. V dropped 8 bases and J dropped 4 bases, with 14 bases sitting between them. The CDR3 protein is CASGRAKRETQYF. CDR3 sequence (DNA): TGTGCCAGCGGCCGGGCTAAGAGAGAGACCCAGTACTTC.

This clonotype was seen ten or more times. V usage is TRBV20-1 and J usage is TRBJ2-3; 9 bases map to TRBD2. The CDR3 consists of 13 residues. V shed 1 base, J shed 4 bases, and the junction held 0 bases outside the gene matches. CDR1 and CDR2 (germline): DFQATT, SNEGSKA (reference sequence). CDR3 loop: CSARGGGADTQYF. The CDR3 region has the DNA TGCAGTGCTAGAGGCGGGGGGGCAGATACGCAGTATTTT.

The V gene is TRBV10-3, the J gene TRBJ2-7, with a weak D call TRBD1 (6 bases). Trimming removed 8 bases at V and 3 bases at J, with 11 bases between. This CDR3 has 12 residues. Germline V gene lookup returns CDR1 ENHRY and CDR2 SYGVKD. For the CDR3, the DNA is TGTGCCATCGCAGGGGAAGGCTACGAGCAGTACTTC. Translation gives CAIAGEGYEQYF.

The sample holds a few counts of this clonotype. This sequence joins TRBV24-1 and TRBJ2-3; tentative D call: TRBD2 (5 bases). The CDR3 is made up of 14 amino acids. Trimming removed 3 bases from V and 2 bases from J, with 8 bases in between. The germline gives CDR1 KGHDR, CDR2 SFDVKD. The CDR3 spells CATSDVTNTDTQYF. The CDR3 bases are TGTGCCACCAGTGATGTGACTAACACAGATACGCAGTATTTT.

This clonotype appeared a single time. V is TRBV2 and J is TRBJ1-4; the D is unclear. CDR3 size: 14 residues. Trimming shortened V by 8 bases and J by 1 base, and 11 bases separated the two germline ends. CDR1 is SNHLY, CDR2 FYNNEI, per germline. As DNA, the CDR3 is TGTGCCAGCGGTATGACTGTAACTAATGAAAAACTGTTTTTT. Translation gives CASGMTVTNEKLFF.

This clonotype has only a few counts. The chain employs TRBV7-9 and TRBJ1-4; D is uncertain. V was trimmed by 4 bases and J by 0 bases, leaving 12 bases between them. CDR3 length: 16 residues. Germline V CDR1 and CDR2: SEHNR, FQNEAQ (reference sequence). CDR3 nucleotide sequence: TGTGCCAGCAGCTCCGCGGTCTCTGCAACTAATGAAAAACTGTTTTTT. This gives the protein CASSSAVSATNEKLFF.

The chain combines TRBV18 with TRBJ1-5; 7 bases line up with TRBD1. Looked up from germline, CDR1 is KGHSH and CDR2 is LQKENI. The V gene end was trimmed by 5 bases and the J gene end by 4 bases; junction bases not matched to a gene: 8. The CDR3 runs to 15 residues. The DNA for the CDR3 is TGTGCCAGCTCAGAACAGGGGAGAGGAAATCAGCCCCAGCATTTT. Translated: CASSEQGRGNQPQHF.

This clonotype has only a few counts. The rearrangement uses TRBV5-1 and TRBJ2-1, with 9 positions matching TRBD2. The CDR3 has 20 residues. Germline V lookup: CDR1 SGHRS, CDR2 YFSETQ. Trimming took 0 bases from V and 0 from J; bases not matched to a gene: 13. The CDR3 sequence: CASSLGSGGRILSSYNEQFF. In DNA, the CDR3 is TGCGCCAGCAGCTTGGGTAGCGGGGGCCGAATTCTCAGCTCCTACAATGAGCAGTTCTTC.

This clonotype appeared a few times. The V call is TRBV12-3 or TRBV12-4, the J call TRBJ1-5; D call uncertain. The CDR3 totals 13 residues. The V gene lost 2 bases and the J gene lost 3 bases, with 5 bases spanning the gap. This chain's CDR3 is CASSLRINQPQHF. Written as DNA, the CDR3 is TGTGCCAGCAGTTTACGTATCAATCAGCCCCAGCATTTT.